Listed below are T cell receptor beta chains from one sample, sequenced in a study of blood T cell repertoires in COVID-19. TCRdb keeps only in-frame clones here, not all; method: immunoSEQ multiplex PCR. The sample yields 250,000 to 300,000 clones, more than 75% seen once. The sample consisted of PBMCs or T cells enriched from blood (not recorded which). These receptors were taken from a young man who had recovered from COVID-19. Both conserved end residues are part of each CDR3. The D gene is left open where the match is weak.

TRBJ1-6	TRBV19	TRBD1	TGTGCCAGTAGTAATAGGGACAGGGGCTATAATTCACCCCTCCACTTT	CASSNRDRGYNSPLHF
TRBJ2-5	TRBV18	TRBD2	TGTGCCAGCTCATCGGGGGGGACAGAGACCCAGTACTTC	CASSSGGTETQYF
TRBJ2-1	TRBV4-1	-	TGCGCCAGCAGCCAAGGCAGTGGGCGAAACAATGAGCAGTTCTTC	CASSQGSGRNNEQFF
TRBJ1-2	TRBV7-9	TRBD1	TGTGCCAGCAGCTTAGCTCTGGGGGACAGGTACTATGGCTACACCTTC	CASSLALGDRYYGYTF
TRBJ1-1	TRBV29-1	-	TGCAGCGGGGAGGACTCCTTGAACACTGAAGCTTTCTTT	CSGEDSLNTEAFF
TRBJ1-2	TRBV30	-	TGTGCCTGGAAACGGGAGGGAGTATGGGGCTACACCTTC	CAWKREGVWGYTF
TRBJ2-7	TRBV5-1	TRBD1	TGCGCCAGCAGCTCGGGACAGGGGCCCGCATTCGGCTACGAGCAGTACTTC	CASSSGQGPAFGYEQYF
TRBJ2-5	TRBV27	-	TGTGCCAGCAGTTTAATTGGTCGGTCGGAGACCCAGTACTTC	CASSLIGRSETQYF
TRBJ2-3	TRBV7-9	TRBD2	TGTGCCAGCAGCTCGTTACGGGAGGAGAGAGATACGCAGTATTTT	CASSSLREERDTQYF
TRBJ1-1	TRBV9	TRBD1	TGTGCCAGCAGCGTAGGGGACAGGGGGTACACTGAAGCTTTCTTT	CASSVGDRGYTEAFF